The sequence of this T cell receptor beta chain was determined in a study of T cells in Graves' hyperthyroidism and ophthalmopathy. Whole-study findings and limits: Ophthalmopathy, as predicted by the model, came a median roughly 6.5 months after the prediction.

This clonotype was detected ten times or more. Its antigen is undetermined. This sample holds PBMCs from less than 13 ml fresh peripheral blood. The CDR3 is made up of 15 amino acids. CDR1 is SGHVS, CDR2 FNYEAQ, per germline. With 0 bases clipped from V and 5 bases from J, the junction kept 7 bases outside the gene matches. The investigators amplified TCR beta CDR3 regions from RNA transcripts. The HTBI primer set was used in a first-round RT-PCR of the TCR CDR3. Using its own MiXCR run on the multiplex PCR reads, TCRdb lists one record per CDR3 protein. Of about 360,000 distinct CDR3 sequences listed, over 10% were seen once; the top ten hold around a tenth.

The sample consisted of blood. The TCR sequence derives from a woman younger than 30 with Graves' hyperthyroidism. V usage is TRBV7-6 and J usage is TRBJ2-7; 7 bases align to TRBD2. Written as DNA, the CDR3 is TGTGCCAGCAGCTTAGCGGGAGGGCCAAGCCACGAGCAGTACTTC. Translated, it gives CASSLAGGPSHEQYF.